The entry below describes one T cell receptor beta chain. Its antigen is unidentified. Healthy donors of bone marrow made up the group. At collection, donors were nominally healthy, but unrecorded immune exposures were probable. The data were obtained in a study of cytomegalovirus exposure and HLA in healthy donors. Whole-study results and caveats: Reportedly, diagnosis of cytomegalovirus status by the classifier showed high specificity and sensitivity.

This CDR3 has 15 amino acids. The V and J ends lost 7 bases and 3 bases respectively, with 18 bases between them. CDR1 and CDR2 from the germline V gene are SGHVS and FQNEAQ. The PCR employed 60 Vbeta primers together with 13 Jbeta primers. Using immunoSEQ multiplex PCR, the repertoire was profiled, and TCRdb retains in-frame clones only, with some absent. Its clone listing holds about 54,000 clones. Sequencing input: PBMCs. This sequence was found in a woman aged 35 to 49 in good health and CMV-seronegative. The rearrangement links TRBV7-8 to TRBJ1-2, with D maybe TRBD1 (6 bases). As DNA, the CDR3 is TGTGCCAGCACCGTAGGGGGGGGCTGGCACTATGGCTACACCTTC. This gives the protein CASTVGGGWHYGYTF.